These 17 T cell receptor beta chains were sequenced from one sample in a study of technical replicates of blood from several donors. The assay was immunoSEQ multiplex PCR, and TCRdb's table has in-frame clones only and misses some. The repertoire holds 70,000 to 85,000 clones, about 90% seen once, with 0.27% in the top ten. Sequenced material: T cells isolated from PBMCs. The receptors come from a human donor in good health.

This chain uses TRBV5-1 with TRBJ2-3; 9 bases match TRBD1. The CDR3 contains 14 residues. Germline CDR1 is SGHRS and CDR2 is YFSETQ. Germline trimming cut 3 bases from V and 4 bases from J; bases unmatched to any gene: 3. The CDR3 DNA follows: TGCGCCAGCAGCTCGCGACAGGGGGCAGATACGCAGTATTTT. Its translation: CASSSRQGADTQYF.

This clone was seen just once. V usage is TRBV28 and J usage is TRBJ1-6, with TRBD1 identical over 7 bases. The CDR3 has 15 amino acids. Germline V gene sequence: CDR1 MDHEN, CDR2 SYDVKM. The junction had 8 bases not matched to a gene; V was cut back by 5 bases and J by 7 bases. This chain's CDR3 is CASSTSGTDNSPLHF. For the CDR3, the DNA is TGTGCCAGCAGTACTTCCGGGACAGACAATTCACCCCTCCACTTT.

CDR3 nucleotide sequence: TGTGCCAGCAGTTTAGGGACAGGGGGCAATCAGCCCCAGCATTTT. It codes for CASSLGTGGNQPQHF. This chain joins TRBV27 and TRBJ1-5; the match to TRBD1 covers 10 bases. The germline V gene has CDR1 MNHEY and CDR2 SMNVEV (reference sequence). The CDR3 loop spans 15 amino acids. The V and J ends lost 2 bases and 2 bases, in that order; junction bases with no gene match: 0.

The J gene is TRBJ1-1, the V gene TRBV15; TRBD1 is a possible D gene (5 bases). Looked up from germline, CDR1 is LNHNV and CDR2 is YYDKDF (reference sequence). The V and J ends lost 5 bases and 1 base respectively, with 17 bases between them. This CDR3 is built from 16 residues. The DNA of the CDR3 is TGTGCCACCAGCCGTGGCGCAGGGAGGGGGAACACTGAAGCTTTCTTT. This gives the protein CATSRGAGRGNTEAFF.

The CDR3 DNA follows: TGTGCCAGCAGTTTATTAGCGGGAGAATACGAGCAGTACTTC. This encodes CASSLLAGEYEQYF. The chain has TRBV27 and TRBJ2-7; 9 positions agree with TRBD2. V shed 1 base, J shed 4 bases, and the junction held 2 bases outside the gene matches. The CDR3 spans 14 residues. The germline V gene encodes CDR1 MNHEY and CDR2 SMNVEV (reference sequence).

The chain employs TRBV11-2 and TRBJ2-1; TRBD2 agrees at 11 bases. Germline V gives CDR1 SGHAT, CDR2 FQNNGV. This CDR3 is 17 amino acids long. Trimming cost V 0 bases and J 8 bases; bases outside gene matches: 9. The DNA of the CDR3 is TGTGCCAGCAGCTTAGAGGGACTAGCGGCAAGCGGGGATGAGCAGTTCTTC. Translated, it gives CASSLEGLAASGDEQFF.

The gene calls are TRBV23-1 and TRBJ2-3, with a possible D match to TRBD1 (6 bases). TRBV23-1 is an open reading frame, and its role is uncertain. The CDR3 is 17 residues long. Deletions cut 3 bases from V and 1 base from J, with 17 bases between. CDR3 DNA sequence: TGCGCCAGCAGTCAGCCACAGGGACGGCACCGCACAGATACGCAGTATTTT. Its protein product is CASSQPQGRHRTDTQYF.

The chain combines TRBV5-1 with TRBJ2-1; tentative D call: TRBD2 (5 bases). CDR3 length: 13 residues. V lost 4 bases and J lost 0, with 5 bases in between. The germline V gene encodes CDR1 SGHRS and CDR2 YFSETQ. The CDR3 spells CASSRDSYNEQFF. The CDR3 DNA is TGCGCCAGCAGCCGGGACTCCTACAATGAGCAGTTCTTC.

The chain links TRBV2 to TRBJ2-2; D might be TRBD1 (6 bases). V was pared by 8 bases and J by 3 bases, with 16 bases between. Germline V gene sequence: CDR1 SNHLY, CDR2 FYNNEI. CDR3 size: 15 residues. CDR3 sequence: CASGTQGTHTGELFF. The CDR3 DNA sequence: TGTGCCAGCGGCACGCAGGGGACCCACACCGGGGAGCTGTTTTTT. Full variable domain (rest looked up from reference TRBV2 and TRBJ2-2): EPEVTQTPSHQVTQMGQEVILRCVPISNHLYFYWYRQILGQKVEFLVSFYNNEISEKSEIFDDQFSVERPDGSNFTLKIRSTKLEDSAMYFCASGTQGTHTGELFFGEGSRLTVL.

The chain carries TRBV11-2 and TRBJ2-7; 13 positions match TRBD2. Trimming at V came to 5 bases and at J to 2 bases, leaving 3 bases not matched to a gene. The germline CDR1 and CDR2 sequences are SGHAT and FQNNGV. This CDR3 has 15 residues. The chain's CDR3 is CASSMTSGRPYEQYF. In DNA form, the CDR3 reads TGTGCCAGCAGCATGACTAGCGGGAGGCCCTACGAGCAGTACTTC.

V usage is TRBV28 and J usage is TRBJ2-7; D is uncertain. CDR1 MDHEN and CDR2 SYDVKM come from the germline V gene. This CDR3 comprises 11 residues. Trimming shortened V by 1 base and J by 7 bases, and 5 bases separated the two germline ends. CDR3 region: CASSLFQEQYF. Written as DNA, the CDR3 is TGTGCCAGCAGTTTATTTCAAGAGCAGTACTTC.

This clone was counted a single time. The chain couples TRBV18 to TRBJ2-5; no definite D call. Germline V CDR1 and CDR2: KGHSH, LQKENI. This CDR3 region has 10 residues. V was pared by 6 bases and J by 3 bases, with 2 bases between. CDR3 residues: CASSEETQYF. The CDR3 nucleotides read TGTGCCAGCTCCGAAGAGACCCAGTACTTC.

In DNA form, the CDR3 reads TGTGCCAGCAGTGAGACAGGGACGGGCACTGAAGCTTTCTTT. Translated: CASSETGTGTEAFF. V usage is TRBV6-1 and J usage is TRBJ1-1; 7 bases map to TRBD1. V trimming: 3 bases; J trimming: 4 bases; junction bases outside the gene matches: 5. CDR3 length: 14 amino acids. Germline V gene sequence: CDR1 MNHNS, CDR2 SASEGT.

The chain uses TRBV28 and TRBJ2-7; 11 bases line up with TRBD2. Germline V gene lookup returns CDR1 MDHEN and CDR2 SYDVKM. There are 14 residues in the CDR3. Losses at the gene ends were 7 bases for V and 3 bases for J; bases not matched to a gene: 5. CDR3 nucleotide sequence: TGTGCCAGCAACCCTAGCGGGAGGCTCTACGAGCAGTACTTC. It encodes CASNPSGRLYEQYF. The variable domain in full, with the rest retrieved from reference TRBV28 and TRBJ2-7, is DVKVTQSSRYLVKRTGEKVFLECVQDMDHENMFWYRQDPGLGLRLIYFSYDVKMKEKGDIPEGYSVSREKKERFSLILESASTNQTSMYLCASNPSGRLYEQYFGPGTRLTVT.

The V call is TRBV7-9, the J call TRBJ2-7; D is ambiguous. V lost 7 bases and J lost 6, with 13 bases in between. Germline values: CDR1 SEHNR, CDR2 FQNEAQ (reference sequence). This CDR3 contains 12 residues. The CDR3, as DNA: TGTGCCAGCATCAGTGGGCCAGGCGAGCAGTACTTC. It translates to CASISGPGEQYF.

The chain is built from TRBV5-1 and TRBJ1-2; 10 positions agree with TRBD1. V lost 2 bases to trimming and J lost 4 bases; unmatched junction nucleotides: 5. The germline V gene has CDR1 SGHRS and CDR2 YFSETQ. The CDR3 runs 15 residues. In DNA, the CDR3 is TGCGCCAGCAGCTTAGGACAGGGGGAGGTCTATGGCTACACCTTC. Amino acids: CASSLGQGEVYGYTF.

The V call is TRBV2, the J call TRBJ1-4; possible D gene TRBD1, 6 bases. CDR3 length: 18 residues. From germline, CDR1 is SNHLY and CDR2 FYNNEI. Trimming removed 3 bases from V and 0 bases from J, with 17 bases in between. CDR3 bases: TGTGCCAGCAGTGAGATGGGGCTACAGGGAGCAACTAATGAAAAACTGTTTTTT. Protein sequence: CASSEMGLQGATNEKLFF.